The T cell receptor (beta chain) under discussion was sequenced for a study of blood T cell repertoires in COVID-19. For the study at large: Italy, Spain and the United States were the sources of the convalescent and acute COVID-19 samples.

CDR1 MDHEN and CDR2 SYDVKM come from the germline V gene. V gave up 2 bases and J gave up 3 bases, with 13 bases separating them. The CDR3 contains 15 residues. All enrollees were roughly 18 to 89 years old and from fewer than 25 US areas. Exposed participants came across a COVID-19 case within 2 weeks before study entry. Profiling relied on immunoSEQ multiplex PCR, and the TCRdb table lists in-frame clones only, not all of them. The repertoire holds 140,000 or so clones, more than 80% seen once, with under 2% in the top ten. The origin of this receptor is a woman younger than 30 who had been exposed to COVID-19. The rearrangement uses TRBV28 and TRBJ1-1; TRBD1 might be the D (6 bases). Sequenced input: PBMCs or T cells enriched from blood (not recorded which). This CDR3 is CASSLRAGGHTEAFF. CDR3 DNA: TGTGCCAGCAGTTTACGGGCGGGGGGGCACACTGAAGCTTTCTTT. The full variable domain, with the rest looked up from reference TRBV28 and TRBJ1-1, is DVKVTQSSRYLVKRTGEKVFLECVQDMDHENMFWYRQDPGLGLRLIYFSYDVKMKEKGDIPEGYSVSREKKERFSLILESASTNQTSMYLCASSLRAGGHTEAFFGQGTRLTVV.